The clone carrying this TCR beta chain is medium-sized (0.01 to 0.1%) within its sample. The method was immunoSEQ multiplex PCR; TCRdb's version includes in-frame clones alone and lacks a portion of them. Of about 60,000 clones in the sample, roughly 90% were seen once. This record belongs to a study of T cell changes during pregnancy in multiple sclerosis. Trimming shortened V by 1 base and J by 3 bases, and 13 bases separated the two germline ends. Germline-derived CDR1 and CDR2 are LGHNA and YNFKEQ. The CDR3 covers 15 residues. This specimen consisted of peripheral blood, obtained in the first trimester of pregnancy. The TCR originated in a female donor with multiple sclerosis, enrolled in a pregnancy study. The V and J genes are TRBV4-2 and TRBJ2-7; D is undetermined. Written as DNA, the CDR3 is TGTGCCAGCAGCCAAGTAGTCGACTCCAACTACGAGCAGTACTTC. Its protein product is CASSQVVDSNYEQYF.